These 30 T cell receptor beta chains were all obtained from the same sample, sequenced in a study of T cells after yellow fever vaccination. TCRdb reprocessed the 5' RACE reads with MiXCR, giving one entry per CDR3 protein. Of hundreds of thousands of distinct CDR3 sequences in the sample, about 14% were seen once. The specimen was PBMCs, collected on the day of the yellow fever booster vaccination. The receptors originated from a man in his thirties or forties who received the YFV17D yellow fever vaccine.

This clonotype was seen many times. The chain carries TRBV4-3 and TRBJ2-7; D unclear. Germline V gene data show CDR1 as LGHNA and CDR2 as YSLEER. There are 13 residues in the CDR3. Trimming removed 4 bases from V and 3 bases from J, with 10 bases in between. CDR3 region: CASSLTRDYEQYF. For the CDR3, the DNA is TGCGCCAGCAGCCTGACACGCGACTACGAGCAGTACTTC.

The chain employs TRBV29-1 and TRBJ2-1, with D perhaps assigned TRBD1 or TRBD2 (5 bases each). CDR3 length: 12 residues. The V gene's germline CDR1 is SQVTM and CDR2 ANQGSEA. The germline V and J ends were trimmed by 6 bases and 9 bases, with 15 bases remaining between them. DNA for the CDR3: TGCAGCGTCGACGGGTGGGGGTTTGAGCAGTTCTTC. Protein sequence: CSVDGWGFEQFF.

The gene calls are TRBV12-5 and TRBJ2-1; 10 bases match TRBD2. The germline V gene has CDR1 LGHNT and CDR2 FRNRAP. V lost 5 bases, J lost 6 bases, and 7 bases stayed unmatched. There are 15 residues in the CDR3. This chain's CDR3 is CASGDRGLAVNEQFF. The DNA for the CDR3 is TGTGCTAGTGGTGATAGAGGACTAGCGGTCAATGAGCAGTTCTTC.

This clonotype came up a few times. The chain couples TRBV7-9 to TRBJ2-7; D might be TRBD1 (6 bases). This CDR3 has 13 residues. Germline CDR1 and CDR2: SEHNR and FQNEAQ (reference sequence). V was shortened by 5 bases and J by 6 bases, with 14 bases between the two germline ends. CDR3 residues: CASSLGALAEQYF. The CDR3 DNA is TGTGCCAGCAGCCTGGGGGCCCTCGCCGAGCAGTACTTC.

A few counts support this clonotype. V gene TRBV29-1 combines with J gene TRBJ1-5, with a weak D call TRBD1 (5 bases). The CDR3 is 15 residues long. V shed 5 bases and J shed 0 bases, with 14 bases lying between them. Looked up from germline, CDR1 is SQVTM and CDR2 is ANQGSEA. CDR3 residues: CSVSLHGGSNQPQHF. CDR3 nucleotides: TGCAGCGTTTCCCTCCACGGGGGTAGCAATCAGCCCCAGCATTTT.

This clonotype came up a few times. The V gene is TRBV11-2, the J gene TRBJ1-4, with no clear D. This CDR3 is built from 13 residues. CDR1 is SGHAT and CDR2 is FQNNGV in the germline V gene. V was cut by 5 bases and J by 5 bases, with 9 bases left in between. The chain's CDR3 is CASSGGVNEKLFF. Written as DNA, the CDR3 is TGTGCCAGCAGCGGAGGCGTAAATGAAAAACTGTTTTTT.

This clonotype was detected ten times or more. The V gene is TRBV18, the J gene TRBJ2-3; D is perhaps TRBD1 (5 bases). Germline CDR1 is KGHSH and CDR2 is LQKENI. V gave up 6 bases and J gave up 1 base, with 14 bases separating them. The CDR3 runs to 15 residues. The CDR3 here is CASSRTIGGTDTQYF. DNA of the CDR3: TGTGCCAGCTCTCGGACAATCGGAGGCACAGATACGCAGTATTTT. The complete variable domain, with remaining parts taken from reference TRBV18 and TRBJ2-3, reads NAGVMQNPRHLVRRRGQEARLRCSPMKGHSHVYWYRQLPEEGLKFMVYLQKENIIDESGMPKERFSAEFPKEGPSILRIQQVVRGDSAAYFCASSRTIGGTDTQYFGPGTRLTVL.

Notes on this clonotype: The junction departs from the called germline gene at one end, perhaps through a read error. J is TRBJ2-2 and V is TRBV6-2 or TRBV6-3; 7 nucleotides align to TRBD1. This CDR3 region has 17 residues. In germline, CDR1 is MNHEY, CDR2 SVGEGT. The CDR3 protein is CASSRMGTGANTVELFF. DNA for the CDR3: TGTGCCAGCAGTAGAATGGGTACAGGGGCGAACACCGTGGAGCTGTTTTTT.

This clonotype was seen only a few times. CDR3 coding DNA: TGCACTTCGGCTGTAGACTACAATGAGCAGTTCTTC. Translated, it gives CTSAVDYNEQFF. V is TRBV20-1 and J is TRBJ2-1; D unclear. Germline V gene sequence: CDR1 DFQATT, CDR2 SNEGSKA (reference sequence). The CDR3 runs 12 residues.

This chain connects TRBV5-1 to TRBJ2-2; 9 positions match TRBD2. The V gene end was trimmed by 0 bases and the J gene end by 1 base; junction bases not matched to a gene: 7. Germline-derived CDR1 and CDR2 are SGHRS and YFSETQ. CDR3 size: 18 residues. The CDR3 DNA reads as TGCGCCAGCAGCTTGGGCCGACTAGCGGAGAGGAACACCGGGGAGCTGTTTTTT. Protein sequence: CASSLGRLAERNTGELFF.

This clonotype was picked up a small number of times. This rearrangement joins TRBV29-1 to TRBJ2-3, with D possibly called TRBD1 or TRBD2 (5 bases each). Per the germline V gene, CDR1 is SQVTM and CDR2 is ANQGSEA. Trimming pared 7 bases from V and 0 bases from J, leaving 14 bases between. This CDR3 contains 14 residues. DNA for the CDR3: TGCAGCGCTGGGGGATATAGCAGCACAGATACGCAGTATTTT. This gives the protein CSAGGYSSTDTQYF.

This rearrangement joins TRBV20-1 to TRBJ2-1; 8 nucleotides agree with TRBD2. CDR3 length equals 14 residues. Germline loops: CDR1 DFQATT, CDR2 SNEGSKA (reference sequence). The V segment lost 3 bases and the J segment 7 bases; nucleotides outside the gene matches: 8. The CDR3 reads CSASLAGSQNEQFF. CDR3 DNA sequence: TGCAGTGCTAGCTTAGCGGGGTCGCAAAATGAGCAGTTCTTC.

This clonotype was observed at least ten times. The J gene is TRBJ2-5, the V gene TRBV7-2, with a weak D call TRBD1 (6 bases). The V and J ends lost 4 bases and 4 bases respectively, with 13 bases between them. Germline assignment: CDR1 SGHTA and CDR2 FQGNSA. The CDR3 spans 14 residues. CDR3 bases: TGTGCCAGCAGCTACAGGGCTGGCACAGAGACCCAGTACTTC. This translates into CASSYRAGTETQYF.

The gene calls are TRBV7-9 and TRBJ2-7; possibly TRBD1 for D (6 bases). CDR3 size: 13 residues. CDR1 and CDR2 (germline): SEHNR, FQNEAQ (reference sequence). The V gene lost 5 bases and the J gene lost 8 bases, with 16 bases spanning the gap. CDR3 protein: CASSPGTSSKQYF. CDR3 DNA sequence: TGTGCCAGCAGCCCAGGGACATCTTCGAAGCAGTACTTC.

In its sample, this clonotype was seen a few times. The chain carries TRBV10-3 and TRBJ1-1; tentative D call: TRBD1 (5 bases). This CDR3 contains 15 residues. Trimming stripped 5 bases from V and 1 base from J, with 14 bases between. From germline, CDR1 is ENHRY and CDR2 SYGVKD. The CDR3 bases are TGTGCCATCAGTCGGACCCCCAGGGAGAACACTGAAGCTTTCTTT. Protein: CAISRTPRENTEAFF.

This clonotype was found a few times. The chain uses TRBV2 and TRBJ2-4, with TRBD1 matching over 10 bases. Germline CDR1 and CDR2: SNHLY and FYNNEI. The V and J ends lost 9 bases and 8 bases, in that order; junction bases with no gene match: 7. The CDR3 is 13 residues long. CDR3 loop: CASRDRGLHIQYF. In nucleotides, the CDR3 is TGTGCCAGTCGGGACAGGGGCTTGCACATTCAGTACTTC.

This clonotype appeared a few times. The rearrangement joins TRBV7-2 to TRBJ2-7; TRBD2 matches at 10 bases. This CDR3 has 15 amino acids. Germline loops: CDR1 SGHTA, CDR2 FQGNSA. Unmatched junction bases numbered 10, after V lost 2 bases and J lost 9 bases. CDR3 sequence reads: CASSLIGLAGDGQYF. DNA for the CDR3: TGTGCCAGCAGCTTAATAGGCCTAGCGGGAGATGGGCAGTACTTC.

The chain carries TRBV29-1 and TRBJ2-1; D not certain. Germline lookup yields CDR1 SQVTM and CDR2 ANQGSEA. Trimming removed 3 bases at V and 4 bases at J, with 10 bases between. The CDR3 contains 13 residues. CDR3 amino acids: CSVEAELYNEQFF. The CDR3 nucleotides are TGCAGCGTTGAGGCGGAGTTATACAATGAGCAGTTCTTC.

The chain couples TRBV15 to TRBJ2-2; possibly TRBD1 for D (6 bases). The V end was cut by 0 bases, the J end by 7 bases, with 12 bases between. The CDR3 length is 15 residues. Germline values: CDR1 LNHNV, CDR2 YYDKDF (reference sequence). CDR3 nucleotides: TGTGCCACCAGCAGAGACCAGGGGCGGTACGGGGAGCTGTTTTTT. As protein: CATSRDQGRYGELFF.

The chain links TRBV7-8 to TRBJ2-7; tentatively, D is TRBD1 or TRBD2 (7 bases each). Trimming took 0 bases from V and 6 from J, leaving 12 bases between them. CDR1 and CDR2 (germline): SGHVS, FQNEAQ. This CDR3 is 14 amino acids long. CDR3 protein: CASSLAQGRAEQYF. The CDR3 nucleotides read TGTGCCAGCAGCTTAGCACAGGGGAGGGCCGAGCAGTACTTC.

V and J are TRBV7-9 and TRBJ2-5; TRBD2 matches at 16 bases. The V segment lost 10 bases and the J segment 5 bases; nucleotides outside the gene matches: 4. The CDR3 runs to 14 residues. Germline V lookup: CDR1 SEHNR, CDR2 FQNEAQ (reference sequence). CDR3 nucleotides: TGTGCCACCCCGGGACTAGCGGGAGGGGAGACCCAGTACTTC. Its translation: CATPGLAGGETQYF. Together with reference TRBV7-9 and TRBJ2-5, the CDR3 gives the full variable domain: DTGVSQNPRHKITKRGQNVTFRCDPISEHNRLYWYRQTLGQGPEFLTYFQNEAQLEKSRLLSDRFSAERPKGSFSTLEIQRTEQGDSAMYLCATPGLAGGETQYFGPGTRLLVL.

A few counts support this clonotype. The rearrangement uses TRBV19 and TRBJ1-2, with a weak D call TRBD1 (5 bases). The CDR3 sequence is 13 residues long. The V end was cut by 5 bases, the J end by 3 bases, with 10 bases between. Germline V gene data show CDR1 as LNHDA and CDR2 as SQIVND (reference sequence). CDR3 bases: TGTGCCAGTAGTCCTCGGGGGGACTATGGCTACACCTTC. Protein: CASSPRGDYGYTF.

The chain uses TRBV7-2 and TRBJ2-7; D tentatively reads TRBD1 or TRBD2 (5 bases each). The CDR3 is made up of 15 amino acids. Trimming left V 6 bases short and J 0 bases short, with 15 bases between. Germline V gene data show CDR1 as SGHTA and CDR2 as FQGNSA. In nucleotides, the CDR3 is TGTGCCAGCAGTCTTTTCGGGACCTCCTCCTACGAGCAGTACTTC. This encodes CASSLFGTSSYEQYF.

The gene calls are TRBV29-1 and TRBJ2-1, with D maybe TRBD2 (5 bases). Germline V CDR1 and CDR2: SQVTM, ANQGSEA. The CDR3 length is 13 residues. Trimming cost V 7 bases and J 3 bases, with 13 bases left between them. CDR3 protein: CSASGLFYNEQFF. The DNA for the CDR3 is TGCAGCGCCTCAGGACTTTTCTACAATGAGCAGTTCTTC.

The CDR3: CAIRPALVGDDTQYF. The DNA for the CDR3 is TGTGCCATCAGGCCGGCGTTAGTGGGAGACGATACGCAGTATTTT. This chain links TRBV10-3 with TRBJ2-3, with a possible D match to TRBD2 (5 bases). V was shortened by 6 bases and J by 6 bases, with 19 bases between the two germline ends. CDR3 size: 15 residues. CDR1 ENHRY and CDR2 SYGVKD come from the germline V gene.

This clonotype was detected only a few times. J is TRBJ2-1 and V is TRBV7-2; TRBD2 agrees at 7 bases. The V segment lost 5 bases and the J segment 2 bases; nucleotides outside the gene matches: 3. CDR1 is SGHTA, CDR2 FQGNSA, per germline. CDR3 size: 14 residues. The DNA for the CDR3 is TGTGCCAGCAGCCGGACTAGGACCTACAATGAGCAGTTCTTC. Its protein is CASSRTRTYNEQFF.

The chain carries TRBV10-3 and TRBJ2-7, with D possibly matching TRBD2 (5 bases). This CDR3 has 11 amino acids. Germline CDR1 reads ENHRY; CDR2 reads SYGVKD. Between the trimmed V and J ends, which lost 9 bases and 4 bases, there was a span of 10 bases. The chain's CDR3 is CAIREGYEQYF. DNA of the CDR3: TGTGCCATAAGAGAGGGATACGAGCAGTACTTC.

The J gene is TRBJ1-1, the V gene TRBV7-9; D remains unclear. The V and J ends lost 3 bases and 10 bases respectively, with 12 bases between them. CDR1 is SEHNR, CDR2 FQNEAQ, per germline (reference sequence). This CDR3 comprises 12 residues. The CDR3 bases are TGTGCCAGCAGCTTCCCTCGGAGAGGAGCTTTCTTT. Its translation: CASSFPRRGAFF.

This rearrangement joins TRBV6-2 or TRBV6-3 to TRBJ2-3; no clear D. The CDR3 runs to 13 residues. Germline loops: CDR1 MNHEY, CDR2 SVGEGT. V gave up 8 bases and J gave up 1 base, with 10 bases separating them. The CDR3 coding sequence is TGTGCCAGCGGAAGACTGGGCACAGATACGCAGTATTTT. Amino acid sequence: CASGRLGTDTQYF.

The table lists this clonotype with a few counts. This sequence joins TRBV20-1 and TRBJ2-7; the match to TRBD2 covers 7 bases. The length of the CDR3 is 12 residues. Germline V gene data show CDR1 as DFQATT and CDR2 as SNEGSKA (reference sequence). V was clipped by 3 bases and J by 3 bases; unmatched bases: 2. In nucleotides, the CDR3 is TGCAGTGCTAGGGGGACTATCTACGAGCAGTACTTC. This encodes CSARGTIYEQYF.